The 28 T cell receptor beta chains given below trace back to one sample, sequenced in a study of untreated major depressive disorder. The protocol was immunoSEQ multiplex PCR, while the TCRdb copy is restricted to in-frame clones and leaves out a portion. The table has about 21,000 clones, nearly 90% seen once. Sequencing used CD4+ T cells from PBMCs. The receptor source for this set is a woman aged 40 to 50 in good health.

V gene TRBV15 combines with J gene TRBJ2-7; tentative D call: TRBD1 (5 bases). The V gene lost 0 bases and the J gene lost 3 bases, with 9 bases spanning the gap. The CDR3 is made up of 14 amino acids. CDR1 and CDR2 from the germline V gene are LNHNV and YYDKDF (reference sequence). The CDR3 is CATSRDSGNYEQYF. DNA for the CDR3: TGTGCCACCAGCAGAGATTCAGGGAACTACGAGCAGTACTTC.

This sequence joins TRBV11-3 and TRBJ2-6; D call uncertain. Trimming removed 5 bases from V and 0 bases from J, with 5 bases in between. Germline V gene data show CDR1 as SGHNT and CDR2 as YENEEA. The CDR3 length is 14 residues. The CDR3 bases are TGTGCCAGCAGCCCCTTCTCTGGGGCCAACGTCCTGACTTTC. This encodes CASSPFSGANVLTF.

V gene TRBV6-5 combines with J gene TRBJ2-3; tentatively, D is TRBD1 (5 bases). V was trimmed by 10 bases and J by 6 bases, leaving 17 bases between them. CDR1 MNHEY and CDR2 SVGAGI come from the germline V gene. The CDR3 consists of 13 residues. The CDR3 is CATNSDNPDTQYF. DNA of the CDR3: TGTGCCACCAACTCGGACAATCCCGATACGCAGTATTTT.

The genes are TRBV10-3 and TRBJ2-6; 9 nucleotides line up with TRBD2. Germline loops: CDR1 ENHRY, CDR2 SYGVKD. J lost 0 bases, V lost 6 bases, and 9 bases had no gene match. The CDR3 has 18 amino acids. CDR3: CAIRRVAGASSGANVLTF. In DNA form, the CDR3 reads TGTGCCATCAGGAGAGTAGCGGGGGCCAGCTCTGGGGCCAACGTCCTGACTTTC.

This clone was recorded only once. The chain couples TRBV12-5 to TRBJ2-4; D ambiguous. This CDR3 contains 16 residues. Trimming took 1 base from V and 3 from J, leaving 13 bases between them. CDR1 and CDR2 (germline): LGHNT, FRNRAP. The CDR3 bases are TGTGCTAGTGGTTTGGGAAGCCTCCTTTGCAAAAACATTCAGTACTTC. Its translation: CASGLGSLLCKNIQYF.

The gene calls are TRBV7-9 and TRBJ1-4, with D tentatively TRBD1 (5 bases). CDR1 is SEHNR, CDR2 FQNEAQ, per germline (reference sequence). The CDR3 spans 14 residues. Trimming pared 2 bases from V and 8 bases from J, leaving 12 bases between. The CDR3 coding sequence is TGTGCCAGCAGCTTAACAGGCGGAGAGGAAAAACTGTTTTTT. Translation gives CASSLTGGEEKLFF.

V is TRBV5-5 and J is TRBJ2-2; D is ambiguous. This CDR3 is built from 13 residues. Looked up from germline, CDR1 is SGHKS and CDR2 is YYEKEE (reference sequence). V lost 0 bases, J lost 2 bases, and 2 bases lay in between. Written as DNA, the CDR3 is TGTGCCAGCAGCTTGGGAAACACCGGGGAGCTGTTTTTT. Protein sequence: CASSLGNTGELFF.

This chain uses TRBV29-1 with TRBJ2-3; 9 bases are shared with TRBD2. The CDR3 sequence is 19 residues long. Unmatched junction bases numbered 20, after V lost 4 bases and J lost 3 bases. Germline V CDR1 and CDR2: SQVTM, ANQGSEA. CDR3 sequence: CSVGPNRSGRTGTTDTQYF. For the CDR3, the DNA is TGCAGCGTTGGCCCAAATCGGAGCGGGAGGACCGGGACAACAGATACGCAGTATTTT.

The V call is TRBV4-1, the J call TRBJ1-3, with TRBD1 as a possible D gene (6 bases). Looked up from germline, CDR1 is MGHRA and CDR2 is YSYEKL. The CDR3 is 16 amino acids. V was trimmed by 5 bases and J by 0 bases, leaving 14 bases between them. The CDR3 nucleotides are TGCGCCAGCAGCGCCCGGACAGCCGCCTCTGGAAACACCATATATTTT. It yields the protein CASSARTAASGNTIYF.

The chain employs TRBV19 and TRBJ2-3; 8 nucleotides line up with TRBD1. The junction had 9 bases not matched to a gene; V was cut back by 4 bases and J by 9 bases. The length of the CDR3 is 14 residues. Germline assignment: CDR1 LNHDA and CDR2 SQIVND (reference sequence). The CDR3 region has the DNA TGTGCCAGTAGTAGGGGACAGGCAGCTTTCACGCAGTATTTT. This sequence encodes CASSRGQAAFTQYF.

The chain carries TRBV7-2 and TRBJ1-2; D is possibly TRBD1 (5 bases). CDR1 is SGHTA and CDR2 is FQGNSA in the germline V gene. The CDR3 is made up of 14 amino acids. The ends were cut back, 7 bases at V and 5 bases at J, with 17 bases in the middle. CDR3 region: CASILSTGPYGYTF. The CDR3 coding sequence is TGTGCCAGCATCCTTAGTACAGGCCCTTATGGCTACACCTTC.

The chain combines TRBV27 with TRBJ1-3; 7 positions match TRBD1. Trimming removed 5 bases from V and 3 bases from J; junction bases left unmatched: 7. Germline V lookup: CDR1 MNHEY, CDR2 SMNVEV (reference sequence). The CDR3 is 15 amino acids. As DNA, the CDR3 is TGTGCCAGCAGTGACAGGGAAGGGGTTGGAAACACCATATATTTT. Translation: CASSDREGVGNTIYF.

The CDR3 protein is CASSFRTNEKLFF. CDR3 DNA sequence: TGTGCCAGCAGTTTTCGGACTAATGAAAAACTGTTTTTT. The V gene is TRBV27, the J gene TRBJ1-4; D call uncertain. There are 13 residues in the CDR3. Germline values: CDR1 MNHEY, CDR2 SMNVEV (reference sequence). The V end was cut by 3 bases, the J end by 2 bases, with 4 bases between.

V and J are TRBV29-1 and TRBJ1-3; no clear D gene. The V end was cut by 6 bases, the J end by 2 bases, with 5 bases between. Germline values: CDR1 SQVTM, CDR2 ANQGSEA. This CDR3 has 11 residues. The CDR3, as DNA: TGCAGCGTCGGGACTGGAAACACCATATATTTT. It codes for CSVGTGNTIYF.

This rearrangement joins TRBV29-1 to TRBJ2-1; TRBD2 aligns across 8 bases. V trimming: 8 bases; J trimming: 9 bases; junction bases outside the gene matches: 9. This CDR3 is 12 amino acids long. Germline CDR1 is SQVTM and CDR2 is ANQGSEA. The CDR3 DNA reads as TGCAGCTTAAGTAGCGGGACGAGTGAGCAGTTCTTC. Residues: CSLSSGTSEQFF.

DNA of the CDR3: TGTGCCAGCAGCTTAGCCGGGGGAGCTAACTATGGCTACACCTTC. Its translation: CASSLAGGANYGYTF. The chain employs TRBV7-2 and TRBJ1-2, with D possibly being TRBD1 (5 bases). This CDR3 comprises 15 residues. V shed 0 bases and J shed 0 bases, with 8 bases lying between them. Germline CDR1 reads SGHTA; CDR2 reads FQGNSA.

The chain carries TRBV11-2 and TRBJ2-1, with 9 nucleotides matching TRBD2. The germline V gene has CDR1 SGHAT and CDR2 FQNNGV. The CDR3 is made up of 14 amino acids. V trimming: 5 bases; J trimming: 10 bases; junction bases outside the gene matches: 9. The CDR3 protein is CASSDSSGIGEQFF. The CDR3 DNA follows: TGTGCCAGCAGCGACTCTAGCGGGATAGGCGAGCAGTTCTTC. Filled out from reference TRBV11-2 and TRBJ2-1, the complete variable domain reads EAGVAQSPRYKIIEKRQSVAFWCNPISGHATLYWYQQILGQGPKLLIQFQNNGVVDDSQLPKDRFSAERLKGVDSTLKIQPAKLEDSAVYLCASSDSSGIGEQFFGPGTRLTVL.

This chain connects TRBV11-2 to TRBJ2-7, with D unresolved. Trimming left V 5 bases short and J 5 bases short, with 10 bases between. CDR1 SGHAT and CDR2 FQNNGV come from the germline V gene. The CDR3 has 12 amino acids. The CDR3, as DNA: TGTGCCAGCAGCACCTGGTTAAACGAGCAGTACGTC. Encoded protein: CASSTWLNEQYV.

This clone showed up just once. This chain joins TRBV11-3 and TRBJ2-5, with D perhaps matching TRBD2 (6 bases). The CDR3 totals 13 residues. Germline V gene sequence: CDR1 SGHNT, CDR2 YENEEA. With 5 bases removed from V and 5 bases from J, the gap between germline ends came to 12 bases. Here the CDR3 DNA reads TGTGCCAGCAGCCGCGGGGCAGTGGAGACCCAGTACTTC. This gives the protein CASSRGAVETQYF.

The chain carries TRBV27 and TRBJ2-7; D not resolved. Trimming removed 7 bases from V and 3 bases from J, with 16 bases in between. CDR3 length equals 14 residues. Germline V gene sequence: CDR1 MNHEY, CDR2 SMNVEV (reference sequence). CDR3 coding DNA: TGTGCCAGCACCGAGAGATTTTGGGGCTACGAGCAGTACGTC. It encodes CASTERFWGYEQYV.

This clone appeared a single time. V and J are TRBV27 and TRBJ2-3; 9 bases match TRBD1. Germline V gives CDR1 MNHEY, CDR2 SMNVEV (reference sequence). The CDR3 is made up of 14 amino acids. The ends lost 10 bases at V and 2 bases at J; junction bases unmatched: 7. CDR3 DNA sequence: TGTGCCACCGCACAGGGGGCAGTCACAGATACGCAGTATTTT. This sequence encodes CATAQGAVTDTQYF.

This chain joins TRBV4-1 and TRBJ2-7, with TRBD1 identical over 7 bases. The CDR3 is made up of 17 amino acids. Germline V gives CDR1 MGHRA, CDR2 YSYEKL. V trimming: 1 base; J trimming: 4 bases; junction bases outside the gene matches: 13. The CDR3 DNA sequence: TGCGCCAGCAGCCAAGTGCTGTTCGGGACAGAACTTTACGAGCAGTACTTC. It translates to CASSQVLFGTELYEQYF.

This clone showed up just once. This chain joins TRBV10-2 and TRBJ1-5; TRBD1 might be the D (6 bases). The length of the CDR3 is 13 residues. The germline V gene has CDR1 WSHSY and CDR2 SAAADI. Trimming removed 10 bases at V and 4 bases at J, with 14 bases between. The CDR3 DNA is TGCGCCACCAACGCTCAGGGGAATCAGCCCCAGCATTTT. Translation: CATNAQGNQPQHF.

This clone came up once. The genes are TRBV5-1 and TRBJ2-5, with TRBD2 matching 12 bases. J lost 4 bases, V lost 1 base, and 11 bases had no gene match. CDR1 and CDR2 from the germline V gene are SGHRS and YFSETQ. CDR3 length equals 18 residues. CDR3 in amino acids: CASSLSPSGGGFRETQYF. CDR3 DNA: TGCGCCAGCAGCTTGTCCCCTAGCGGGGGGGGCTTCCGAGAGACCCAGTACTTC.

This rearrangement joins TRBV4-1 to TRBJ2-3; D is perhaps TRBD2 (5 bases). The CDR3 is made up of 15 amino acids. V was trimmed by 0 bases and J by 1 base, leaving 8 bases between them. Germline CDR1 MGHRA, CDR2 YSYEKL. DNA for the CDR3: TGCGCCAGCAGCCAAGATGCGAGGGGCACAGATACGCAGTATTTT. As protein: CASSQDARGTDTQYF.

The CDR3 is CASIRVAGGGNEQFF. CDR3 nucleotides: TGTGCCAGCATCCGCGTGGCGGGAGGGGGGAATGAGCAGTTCTTC. The chain couples TRBV6-1 to TRBJ2-1; TRBD2 aligns across 9 bases. V trimming: 7 bases; J trimming: 7 bases; junction bases outside the gene matches: 11. Germline CDR1 is MNHNS and CDR2 is SASEGT. The CDR3 is 15 amino acids.

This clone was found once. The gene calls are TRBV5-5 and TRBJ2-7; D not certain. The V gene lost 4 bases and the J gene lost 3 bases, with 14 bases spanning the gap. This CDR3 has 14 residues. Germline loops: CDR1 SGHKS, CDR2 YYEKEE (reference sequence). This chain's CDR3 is CASSKESAIYEQYV. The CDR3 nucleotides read TGTGCCAGCAGCAAGGAGTCGGCAATCTACGAGCAGTACGTC.

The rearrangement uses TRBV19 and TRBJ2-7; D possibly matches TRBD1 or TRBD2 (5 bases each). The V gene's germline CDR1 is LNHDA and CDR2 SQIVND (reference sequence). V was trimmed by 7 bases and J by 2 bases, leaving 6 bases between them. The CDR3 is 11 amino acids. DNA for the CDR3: TGTGCCAGTAAGGGACCCTACGAGCAGTACTTC. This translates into CASKGPYEQYF.